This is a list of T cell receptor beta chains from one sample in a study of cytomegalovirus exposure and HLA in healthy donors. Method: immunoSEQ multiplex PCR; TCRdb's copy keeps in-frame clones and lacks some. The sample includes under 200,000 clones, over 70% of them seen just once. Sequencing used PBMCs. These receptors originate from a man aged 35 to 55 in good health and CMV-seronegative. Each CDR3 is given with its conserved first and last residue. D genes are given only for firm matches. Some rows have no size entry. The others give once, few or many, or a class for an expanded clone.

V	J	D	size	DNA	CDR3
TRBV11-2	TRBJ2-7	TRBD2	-	TGTGCCAGCAGCCCTGGACTAGCGGGAGTTCATGGGCAGTACTTC	CASSPGLAGVHGQYF
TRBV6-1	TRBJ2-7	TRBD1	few	TGTGCCAGCCGTGACTTGGGGGACAGGGGGACCTACGAGCAGTACTTC	CASRDLGDRGTYEQYF
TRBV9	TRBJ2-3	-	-	TGTGCCAGCAGCGGTAGTGGTAGTCTGGATACGCAGTATTTT	CASSGSGSLDTQYF
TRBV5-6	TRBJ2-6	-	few	TGTGCCAGCAGCCCACCGGGGTTCGGATCTGGGGCCAACGTCCTGACTTTC	CASSPPGFGSGANVLTF
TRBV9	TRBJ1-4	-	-	TGTACCAGCAGCGTAGGTACCACAGGAGAGGAAAAACTGTTTTTT	CTSSVGTTGEEKLFF
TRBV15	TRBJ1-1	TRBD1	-	TGTGCCACCAGCAGAGGTACGGGACAGATGAACACTGAAGCTTTCTTT	CATSRGTGQMNTEAFF
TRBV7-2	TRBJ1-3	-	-	TGTGCCAGCAGCTTAGTCGGCCAGGGTCTCTCTGGAAACACCATATATTTT	CASSLVGQGLSGNTIYF
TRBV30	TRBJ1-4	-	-	TGTGCCTGGAGTCCGGGGGAAAAACTGTTTTTT	CAWSPGEKLFF
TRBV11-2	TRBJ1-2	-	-	TGTGCCAGCAGCTTAGTCGCGGATCACTATGGCTACACCTTC	CASSLVADHYGYTF
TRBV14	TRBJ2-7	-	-	TGTGCCAGCAGCCAAGGATCTGGGACACTATCGCCCCACGAGCAGTACTTC	CASSQGSGTLSPHEQYF
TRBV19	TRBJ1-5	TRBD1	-	TGTGCCAGTAGTATAGGGGACAGGGTAGGGAATCAGCCCCAGCATTTT	CASSIGDRVGNQPQHF
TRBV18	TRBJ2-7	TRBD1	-	TGTGCCAGCTCCGCGGGGACAGGGGGCCAATACGAGCAGTACTTC	CASSAGTGGQYEQYF
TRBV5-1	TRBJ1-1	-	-	TGCGCCAGCAGCGAGGATTCCCCCGCCATCAACACTGAAGCTTTCTTT	CASSEDSPAINTEAFF
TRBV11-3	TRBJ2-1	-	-	TGTGCCAGCAGCTTTGGAGGGGGCGTCTACAATGAGCAGTTCTTC	CASSFGGGVYNEQFF
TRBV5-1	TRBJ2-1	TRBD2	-	TGCGCCAGCAGCTTGCTCGCTAGCGGGGGCCGCTCCTACAATGAGCAGTTCTTC	CASSLLASGGRSYNEQFF
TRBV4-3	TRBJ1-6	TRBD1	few	TGCGCCAGCAGCTCCGCGCCGAGGGGACAGGGGGCTTCACCCCTCCACTTT	CASSSAPRGQGASPLHF
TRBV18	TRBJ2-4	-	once	TGTGCCAGCTCACCCCCCAGACATGGGGCCAAAAACATTCAGTACTTC	CASSPPRHGAKNIQYF
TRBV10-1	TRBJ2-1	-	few	TGCGCCAGCAGTCGACCCGGGGGCAATGAGCAGTTCTTC	CASSRPGGNEQFF
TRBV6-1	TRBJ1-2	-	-	TGTGCCAGCAGTGAGTCCCGGGGGTATGGCTACACCTTC	CASSESRGYGYTF
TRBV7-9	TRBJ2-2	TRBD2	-	TGTGCCAGCAGCTTTCCTCGGGGGACTAGCGGTTTAACCGGGGAGCTGTTTTTT	CASSFPRGTSGLTGELFF
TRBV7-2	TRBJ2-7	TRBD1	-	TGTGCCAGCAGCTCCGGGACAGGGGAAAGCGAGCAGTACTTC	CASSSGTGESEQYF
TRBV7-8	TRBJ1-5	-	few	TGTGCCAGCAGCTCCCGGACAGCAGGATATAGCAATCAGCCCCAGCATTTT	CASSSRTAGYSNQPQHF
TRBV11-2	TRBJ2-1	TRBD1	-	TGTGCCAGCCACCCGTCAGGGGGCAATGAGCAGTTCTTC	CASHPSGGNEQFF
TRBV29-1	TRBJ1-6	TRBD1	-	TGCAGCGCCCGACAGGGAGATAATTCACCCCTCCACTTT	CSARQGDNSPLHF
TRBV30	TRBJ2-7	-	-	TGTGCCTGGAGTGTAGTGGGAGACGAGCAGTACTTC	CAWSVVGDEQYF
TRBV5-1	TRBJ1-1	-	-	TGCGCCAGCAGCTTAGAGCCTGGGAACACTGAAGCTTTCTTT	CASSLEPGNTEAFF
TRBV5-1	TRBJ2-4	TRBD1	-	TGCGCCAGCAGCTTGGAACCCCAGATCACAGGGGGCCGTGAAAACATTCAGTACTTC	CASSLEPQITGGRENIQYF
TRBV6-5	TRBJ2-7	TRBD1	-	TGTGCCAGCCACCCGGGACAGCGACGGCTCGAGCAGTACTTC	CASHPGQRRLEQYF
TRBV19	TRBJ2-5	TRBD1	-	TGTGCCAGTAGTATTGCCGAGACAGGGTACCGAGAGACCCAGTACTTC	CASSIAETGYRETQYF
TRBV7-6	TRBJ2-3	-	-	TGTGCCAGCAGCTTAGACCCAACAGGAAGGGCCACAGATACGCAGTATTTT	CASSLDPTGRATDTQYF
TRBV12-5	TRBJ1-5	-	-	TGTGCTAGTGGTTTGCTCAGGGATCAGCCCCAGCATTTT	CASGLLRDQPQHF
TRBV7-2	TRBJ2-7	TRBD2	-	TGTGCCAGCGAAGCGGGGGGGAACTACGAGCAGTACTTC	CASEAGGNYEQYF
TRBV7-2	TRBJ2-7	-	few	TGTGCCAGCAGCTTAGAGAGGGCGGGGCAATACGAGCAGTACTTC	CASSLERAGQYEQYF
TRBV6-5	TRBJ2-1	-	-	TGTGCCAGCAGCTCGACAGGCCACGGCTACAATGAGCAGTTCTTC	CASSSTGHGYNEQFF
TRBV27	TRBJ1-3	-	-	TGTGCCAGCAGTACACAGGGTGGAAACACCATATATTTT	CASSTQGGNTIYF
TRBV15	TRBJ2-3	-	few	TGTGCCACCAGCAGAGAACTTTACGACAGCTTACGCGCAGATACGCAGTATTTT	CATSRELYDSLRADTQYF
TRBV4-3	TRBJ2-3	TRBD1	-	TGCGCCAGCAGCCAAGATCAGGGCAGGGGGTTCACAGATACGCAGTATTTT	CASSQDQGRGFTDTQYF
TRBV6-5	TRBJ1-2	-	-	TGTGCCAGCAGTTACAAGGGACTGGGGCTCTATGGCTACACCTTC	CASSYKGLGLYGYTF
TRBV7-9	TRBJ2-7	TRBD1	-	TGTGCCAGCAACTCCGGGACAGACTCCTACGAGCAGTACTTC	CASNSGTDSYEQYF
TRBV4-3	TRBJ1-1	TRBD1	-	TGCGCCAGCAGCCAAGGCAGGGGGCGCGGCACTGAAGCTTTCTTT	CASSQGRGRGTEAFF
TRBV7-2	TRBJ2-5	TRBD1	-	TGTGCCAGCAGCTTCCCGGACAGGCAAGAGACCCAGTACTTC	CASSFPDRQETQYF
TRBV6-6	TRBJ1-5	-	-	TGTGCCAGCAGTTACGGGCAGCATAGCAATCAGCCCCAGCATTTT	CASSYGQHSNQPQHF